These T cell receptor beta chains were read from a single sample in a study of blood T cell repertoires in COVID-19. Data came from immunoSEQ multiplex PCR; TCRdb stores just in-frame clones and leaves some out. Found here are 200,000 or so clones, roughly 88% of them singletons; the top ten hold roughly a sixth. Sequenced: peripheral blood. The receptors here all came from a man aged 45-65 years with COVID-19, enrolled during active disease. Each CDR3 is given with its conserved first and last residue. Each record gives: clone size, V gene, D gene, J gene, CDR3 DNA, CDR3 protein. D genes are given only for firm matches. Where a row states a size, it is once, few, many or the class of an expanded clone; other rows omit it.

clone size: once
V gene: TRBV7-9
D gene: NA
J gene: TRBJ2-1
CDR3 DNA: TGTGCCAGCAGCTTAGCGTCTGGTAGCCATGAGCAGTTCTTC
CDR3 protein: CASSLASGSHEQFF

clone size: once
V gene: TRBV7-2
D gene: NA
J gene: TRBJ1-3
CDR3 DNA: TGTGCCAGCAGCCCGCTGGGAAGGGGCTCTGGAAACACCATATATTTT
CDR3 protein: CASSPLGRGSGNTIYF

clone size: NA
V gene: TRBV6-5
D gene: NA
J gene: TRBJ2-7
CDR3 DNA: TGTGCCAGCAGTTACCTTGGTATACCCTCTGACTCCCTCAACTTC
CDR3 protein: CASSYLGIPSDSLNF

clone size: NA
V gene: TRBV2
D gene: TRBD1
J gene: TRBJ1-4
CDR3 DNA: TGTGCCAGCAGTGAAGCACTTGGACAGGTTGAAAAACTGTTTTTT
CDR3 protein: CASSEALGQVEKLFF

clone size: NA
V gene: TRBV24-1
D gene: TRBD2
J gene: TRBJ2-5
CDR3 DNA: TGTGCCACCAGTGACCCTGGGACTAGCGGAGAAGAGACCCAGTACTTC
CDR3 protein: CATSDPGTSGEETQYF

clone size: NA
V gene: TRBV29-1
D gene: NA
J gene: TRBJ2-7
CDR3 DNA: TGCAGCGCGATGCCGGGCAGGGGGGCTCCTTTCTCCTACGAGCAGTACTTC
CDR3 protein: CSAMPGRGAPFSYEQYF

clone size: NA
V gene: TRBV4-1
D gene: TRBD1
J gene: TRBJ2-5
CDR3 DNA: TGCGCCAGCAGCCAAGAGGGACAGATGGAGACCCAGTACTTC
CDR3 protein: CASSQEGQMETQYF

clone size: NA
V gene: TRBV5-6
D gene: TRBD1
J gene: TRBJ2-5
CDR3 DNA: TGTGCCAGCAGCTTCAGACAGGGGACCCAAGAGACCCAGTACTTC
CDR3 protein: CASSFRQGTQETQYF

clone size: NA
V gene: TRBV5-1
D gene: NA
J gene: TRBJ2-5
CDR3 DNA: TGCGCCAGCAGCCCAAATGGACAGCTCCAAGAGACCCAGTACTTC
CDR3 protein: CASSPNGQLQETQYF

clone size: few
V gene: TRBV27
D gene: TRBD1
J gene: TRBJ1-2
CDR3 DNA: TGTGCCAGCAGCCCTGGACAGGGGTATGGCTACACCTTC
CDR3 protein: CASSPGQGYGYTF

clone size: NA
V gene: TRBV2
D gene: NA
J gene: TRBJ1-3
CDR3 DNA: TGTGCCACCTCTGGCGGGGTCCGGAACACCATATATTTT
CDR3 protein: CATSGGVRNTIYF

clone size: NA
V gene: TRBV27
D gene: NA
J gene: TRBJ2-5
CDR3 DNA: TGTGCCAGCAGTCCTGGCCCGTACCAAGAGACCCAGTACTTC
CDR3 protein: CASSPGPYQETQYF

clone size: NA
V gene: TRBV7-2
D gene: NA
J gene: TRBJ1-4
CDR3 DNA: TGTGCCAGCAGCTTACGACACATTGGAAATGAAAAACTGTTTTTT
CDR3 protein: CASSLRHIGNEKLFF

clone size: NA
V gene: TRBV27
D gene: NA
J gene: TRBJ2-7
CDR3 DNA: TGTGCCAGCCGTAGGGCGGGACCGGGGAGCTCCTACGAGCAGTACTTC
CDR3 protein: CASRRAGPGSSYEQYF

clone size: NA
V gene: TRBV11-2
D gene: NA
J gene: TRBJ2-1
CDR3 DNA: TGTGCCAGCAGTTTCACGGGGAGTTTGAATGAGCAGTTCTTC
CDR3 protein: CASSFTGSLNEQFF

clone size: NA
V gene: TRBV30
D gene: NA
J gene: TRBJ2-7
CDR3 DNA: TGTGCCTTCACCAGGGATTTCGAGCAGTACTTC
CDR3 protein: CAFTRDFEQYF

clone size: NA
V gene: TRBV9
D gene: TRBD2
J gene: TRBJ2-1
CDR3 DNA: TGTGCCAGCAGCCCCCGTCTAACTAGCGCCCCGAGCTCCTACAATGAGCAGTTCTTC
CDR3 protein: CASSPRLTSAPSSYNEQFF

clone size: NA
V gene: TRBV7-2
D gene: NA
J gene: TRBJ2-1
CDR3 DNA: TGTGCCAGCAGCTCCTGGGGGGAGACGCAGTTCTTC
CDR3 protein: CASSSWGETQFF

clone size: NA
V gene: TRBV27
D gene: NA
J gene: TRBJ2-2
CDR3 DNA: TGTGCCAGCAGTATGGGTAGCGGACCTTCGAACACCGGGGAGCTGTTTTTT
CDR3 protein: CASSMGSGPSNTGELFF